This T cell receptor beta chain was identified during a study of shared clonotypes between healthy human individuals. Samples left unsorted employed roughly 90 million PBMCs for genomic DNA. Here immunoSEQ multiplex PCR was the method, and the copy in TCRdb shows in-frame clones only, minus some. This sample has 490,000 or so clones, with approximately 79% found just once. This CDR3 has 14 amino acids. Germline-derived CDR1 and CDR2 are KGHSH and LQKENI. With 3 bases clipped from V and 5 bases from J, the junction kept 6 bases outside the gene matches. The gene calls are TRBV18 and TRBJ2-5, with TRBD1 matching 7 bases. The receptor was derived from a middle-aged woman in good health. Some clones in this sample may be carry-over from other donors' samples. The sequencing sample was made of PBMCs. CDR3 sequence reads: CASSPVTGRETQYF. In nucleotides, the CDR3 is TGTGCCAGCTCACCGGTGACAGGGCGGGAGACCCAGTACTTC.